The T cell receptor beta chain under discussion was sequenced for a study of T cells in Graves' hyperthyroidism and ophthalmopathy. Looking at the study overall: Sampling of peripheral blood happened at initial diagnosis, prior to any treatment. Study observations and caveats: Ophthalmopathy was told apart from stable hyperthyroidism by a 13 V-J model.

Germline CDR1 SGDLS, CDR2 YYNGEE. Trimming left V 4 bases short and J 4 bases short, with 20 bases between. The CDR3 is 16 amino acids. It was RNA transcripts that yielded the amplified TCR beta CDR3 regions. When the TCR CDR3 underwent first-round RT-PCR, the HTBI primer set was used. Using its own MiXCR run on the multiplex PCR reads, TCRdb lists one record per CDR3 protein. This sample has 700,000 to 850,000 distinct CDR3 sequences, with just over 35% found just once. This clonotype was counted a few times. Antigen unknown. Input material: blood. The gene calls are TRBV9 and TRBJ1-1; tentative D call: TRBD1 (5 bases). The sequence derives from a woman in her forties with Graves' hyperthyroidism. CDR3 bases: TGTGCCAGCAGCACCGGCCAGGGTGGAAGGATCACTGAAGCTTTCTTT. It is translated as CASSTGQGGRITEAFF.